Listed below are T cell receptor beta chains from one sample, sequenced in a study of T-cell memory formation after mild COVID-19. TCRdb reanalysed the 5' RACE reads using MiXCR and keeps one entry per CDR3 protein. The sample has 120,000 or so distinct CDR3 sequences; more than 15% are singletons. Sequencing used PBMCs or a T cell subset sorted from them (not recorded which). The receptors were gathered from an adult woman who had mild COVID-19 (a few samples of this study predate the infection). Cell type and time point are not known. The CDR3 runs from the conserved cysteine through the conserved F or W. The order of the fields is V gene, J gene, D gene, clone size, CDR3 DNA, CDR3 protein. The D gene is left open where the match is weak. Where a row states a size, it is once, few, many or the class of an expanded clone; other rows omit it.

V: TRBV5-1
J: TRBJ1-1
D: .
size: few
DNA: TGCGCCAGTTCGGGTCAGAACCTGGGGAACACTGAAGCTTTCTTT
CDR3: CASSGQNLGNTEAFF

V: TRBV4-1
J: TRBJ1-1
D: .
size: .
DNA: TGCGCCAGCAGCCAAGAAAAGGGGTTCGTCACTGAAGCTTTCTTT
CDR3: CASSQEKGFVTEAFF

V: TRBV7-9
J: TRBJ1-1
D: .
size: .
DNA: TGTGCCAGCAGCTCGACAGGAGGGAACACTGAAGCTTTCTTT
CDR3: CASSSTGGNTEAFF

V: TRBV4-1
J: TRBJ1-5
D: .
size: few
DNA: TGCGCCAGCAGCCCCCCGAGTGGTCCCCAGCATTTT
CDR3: CASSPPSGPQHF

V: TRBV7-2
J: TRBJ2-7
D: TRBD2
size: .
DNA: TGTGCCAGCAGCTTAGGCAGTCTAGCGGGTTCCCCATACGAGCAGTACTTC
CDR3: CASSLGSLAGSPYEQYF

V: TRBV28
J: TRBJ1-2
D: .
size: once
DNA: TGTGCCAGTACTTACCGGGGATATAACTATGGCTACACCTTC
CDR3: CASTYRGYNYGYTF

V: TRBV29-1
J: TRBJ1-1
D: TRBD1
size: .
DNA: TGCAGCGTTGAAGATCTTCCCGGGACAGCTCAGCAGGCCGCTGAAGCTTTCTTT
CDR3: CSVEDLPGTAQQAAEAFF

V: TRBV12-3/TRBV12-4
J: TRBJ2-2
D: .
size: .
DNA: TGTGCCAGCAGTTTAGTCCGGGAGCTGTTTTTT
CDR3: CASSLVRELFF

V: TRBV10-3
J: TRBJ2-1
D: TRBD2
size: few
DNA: TGTGCCATCAGTGGAATCGATGCGGGGGGACTGAATGAGCAGTTCTTC
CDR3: CAISGIDAGGLNEQFF

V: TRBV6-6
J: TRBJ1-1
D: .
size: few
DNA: TGTGCCAGCAGCGGGGCTGTACTAATTAGTATGAACACTGAAGCTTTCTTT
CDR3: CASSGAVLISMNTEAFF

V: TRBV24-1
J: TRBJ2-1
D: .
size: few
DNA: TGTGCCACCACCCCCGGGACCAAGAGCTCCTACAATGAGCAGTTCTTC
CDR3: CATTPGTKSSYNEQFF

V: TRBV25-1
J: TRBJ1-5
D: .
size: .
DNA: TGTGCCAGCAGTGAAGTTGGAGGGGTCGGTCAGCCCCAGCATTTT
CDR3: CASSEVGGVGQPQHF

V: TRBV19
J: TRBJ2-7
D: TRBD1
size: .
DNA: TGTGCCAGCAGAGACAGGGTGCTCCACGAGCAGTACTTC
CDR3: CASRDRVLHEQYF

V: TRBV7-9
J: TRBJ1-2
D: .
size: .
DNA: TGTGCCAGCAGCTTAGAACAAAGCGCCAGTGGCTACACCTTC
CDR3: CASSLEQSASGYTF

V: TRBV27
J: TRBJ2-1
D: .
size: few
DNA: TGTGCCAGCAGTTCGCGGGTAAAAGCTTACAATGAGCAGTTCTTC
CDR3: CASSSRVKAYNEQFF

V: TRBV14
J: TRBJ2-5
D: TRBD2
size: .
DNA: TGTGCCAGCAGCCAAGTTGTCGCTAGCGGGAGACGAAGACAGACCCAGTACTTC
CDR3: CASSQVVASGRRRQTQYF

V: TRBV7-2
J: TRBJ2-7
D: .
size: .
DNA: TGTGCCAGCAGCTTTGAGGCAGGGCTCGAGCAGTACTTC
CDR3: CASSFEAGLEQYF

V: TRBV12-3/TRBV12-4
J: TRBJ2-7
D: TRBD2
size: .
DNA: TGTGCCAGCAGCGGGACTAGCGAGTACGAGCAGTACTTC
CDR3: CASSGTSEYEQYF

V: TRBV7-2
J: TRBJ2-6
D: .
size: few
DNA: TGTGCCAGCAACTCTGGGGCCAACGTCCTGACTTTC
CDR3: CASNSGANVLTF

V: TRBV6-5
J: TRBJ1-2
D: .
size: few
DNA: TGTGCCAGCAGTTACTCCCTCCGGGGGCGAAACACCTTC
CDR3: CASSYSLRGRNTF

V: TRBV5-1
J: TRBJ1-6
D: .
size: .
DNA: TGCGCCAGCAGCGCCGGGGTTCTCCTCCACTTT
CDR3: CASSAGVLLHF

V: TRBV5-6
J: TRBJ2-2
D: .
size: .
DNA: TGTGCCAGCAGCTCCACCGGGGAGCTGTTTTTT
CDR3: CASSSTGELFF

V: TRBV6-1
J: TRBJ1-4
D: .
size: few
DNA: TGTGCCAGCAGTGACGGCGGGAGGGCTAATGAAAAACTGTTTTTT
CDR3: CASSDGGRANEKLFF

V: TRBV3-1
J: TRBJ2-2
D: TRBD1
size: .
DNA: TGTGCCAGCAGCCAAGGTGCAGTACGGGACAGAAACACCGGGGAGCTGTTTTTT
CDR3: CASSQGAVRDRNTGELFF

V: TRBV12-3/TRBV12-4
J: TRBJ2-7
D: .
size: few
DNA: TGTGCCAGCAGCACAGCGCGGACTAAGGACGAGCAGTACTTC
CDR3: CASSTARTKDEQYF

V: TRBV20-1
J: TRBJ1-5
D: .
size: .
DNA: TGCAGTGCCCTGGGAGGGGGTGGTAATCAGCCCCAGCATTTT
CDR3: CSALGGGGNQPQHF

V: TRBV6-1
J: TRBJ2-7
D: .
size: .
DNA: TGTGCCAGCAGACCGCTCCCGGGGCCAAGCGGTTTCTACGAGCAGTACTTC
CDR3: CASRPLPGPSGFYEQYF

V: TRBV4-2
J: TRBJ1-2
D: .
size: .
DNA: TGTGCCAGCAGCCAAGTTACAGGATTCGATGGCTACACCTTC
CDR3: CASSQVTGFDGYTF

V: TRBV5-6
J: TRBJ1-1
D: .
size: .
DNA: TGTGCCAGCAGCTTGTTTGCCACTGAAGCTTTCTTT
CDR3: CASSLFATEAFF

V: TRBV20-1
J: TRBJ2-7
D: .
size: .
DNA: TGCAGTGCTAGACAGTCAGGGGCTACCTACGAGCAGTACTTC
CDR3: CSARQSGATYEQYF

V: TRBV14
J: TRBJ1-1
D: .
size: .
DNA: TGTGCCAGCAGCCAAGAAATGCGGGGGCGCGGGGCTTTCTTT
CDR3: CASSQEMRGRGAFF

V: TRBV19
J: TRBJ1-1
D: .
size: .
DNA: TGTGCCAGTAGTAAGGACCGGAGAGTCCCTGAAGCTTTCTTT
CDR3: CASSKDRRVPEAFF

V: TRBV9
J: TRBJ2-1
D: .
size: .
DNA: TGTGCCAGCAGCCCCAGGTCCGATAGGCAGTTCTTC
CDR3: CASSPRSDRQFF

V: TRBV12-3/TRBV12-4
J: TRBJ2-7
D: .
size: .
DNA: TGTGCCAGCAGTTTAAGCCGGGATTCCTACGAGCAGTACTTC
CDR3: CASSLSRDSYEQYF

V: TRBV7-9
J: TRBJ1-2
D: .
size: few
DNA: TGTGCCAGCAGCTTAGCGGCGGAGAGAACCTATGGCTACACCTTC
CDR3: CASSLAAERTYGYTF

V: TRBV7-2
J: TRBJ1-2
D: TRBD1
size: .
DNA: TGTGCCAGCAGCTTAGCGGGTGCGGGGACAGCTGAATATGGCTACACCTTC
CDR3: CASSLAGAGTAEYGYTF

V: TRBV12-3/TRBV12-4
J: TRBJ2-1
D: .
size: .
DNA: TGTGCCAGCAGCAGGGACAAGAGCGGCAATGAGCAGTTCTTC
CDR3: CASSRDKSGNEQFF